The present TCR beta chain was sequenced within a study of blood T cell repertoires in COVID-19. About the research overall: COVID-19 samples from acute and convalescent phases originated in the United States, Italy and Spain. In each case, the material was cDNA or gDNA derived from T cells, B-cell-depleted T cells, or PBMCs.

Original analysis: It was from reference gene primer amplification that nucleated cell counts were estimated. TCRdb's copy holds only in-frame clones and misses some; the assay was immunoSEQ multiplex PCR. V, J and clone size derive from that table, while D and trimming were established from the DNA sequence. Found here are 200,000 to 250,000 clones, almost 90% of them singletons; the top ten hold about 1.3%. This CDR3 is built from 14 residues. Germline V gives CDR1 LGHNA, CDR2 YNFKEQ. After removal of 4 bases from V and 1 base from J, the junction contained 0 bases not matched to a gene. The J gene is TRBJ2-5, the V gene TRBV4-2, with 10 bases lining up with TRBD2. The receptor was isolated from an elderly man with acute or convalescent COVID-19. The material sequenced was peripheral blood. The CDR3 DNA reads TGTGCCAGCAGCCCTAGCGGGGGCCAAGAGACCCAGTACTTC. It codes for CASSPSGGQETQYF.